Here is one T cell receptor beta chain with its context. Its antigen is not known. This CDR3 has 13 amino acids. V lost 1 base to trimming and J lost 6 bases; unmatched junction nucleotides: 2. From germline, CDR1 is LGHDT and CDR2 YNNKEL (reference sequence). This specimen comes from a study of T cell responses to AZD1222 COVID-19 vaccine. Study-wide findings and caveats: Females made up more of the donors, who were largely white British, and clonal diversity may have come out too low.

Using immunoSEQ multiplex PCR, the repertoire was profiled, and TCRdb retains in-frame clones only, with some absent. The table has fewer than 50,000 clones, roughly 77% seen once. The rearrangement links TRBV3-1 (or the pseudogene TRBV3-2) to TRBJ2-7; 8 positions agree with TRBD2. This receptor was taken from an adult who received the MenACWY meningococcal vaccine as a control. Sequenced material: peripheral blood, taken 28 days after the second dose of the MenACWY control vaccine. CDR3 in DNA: TGTGCCAGCAGCCAAGGCGGGGGGTCCGAGCAGTACGTC. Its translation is CASSQGGGSEQYV.